Below, 28 T cell receptor beta chains from the same sample are listed, as sequenced in a study of PD-1 blockade in classical Hodgkin lymphoma. Sequencing used immunoSEQ multiplex PCR; TCRdb keeps in-frame clones, though not all of them. The table has tens of thousands of clones, 85% to 90% seen once; the top ten hold about 15%. Relapses following autologous stem cell transplantation were seen in all patients, with brentuximab vedotin exposure varying. Sequencing was performed on peripheral blood mononuclear cells (PBMCs), taken at baseline. All receptors come from a human donor with classical Hodgkin lymphoma.

The genes are TRBV18 and TRBJ1-2; no reliable D call. In germline, CDR1 is KGHSH, CDR2 LQKENI. CDR3 size: 15 residues. V lost 1 base to trimming and J lost 2 bases, with 11 bases between them. As DNA, the CDR3 is TGTGCCAGCTCACCACTAACGGGTAGAAACTATGGCTACACCTTC. This codes for CASSPLTGRNYGYTF.

V and J are TRBV6-5 and TRBJ1-2; D remains ambiguous. Trimming removed 2 bases from V and 3 bases from J, with 13 bases in between. This CDR3 comprises 15 residues. Germline lookup yields CDR1 MNHEY and CDR2 SVGAGI. The CDR3 spells CASSYASAPDYGYTF. DNA for the CDR3: TGTGCCAGCAGTTACGCGTCGGCCCCTGACTATGGCTACACCTTC.

J is TRBJ1-2 and V is TRBV5-6, with unresolved D. Between the trimmed V and J ends, which lost 1 base and 7 bases, there was a span of 11 bases. The CDR3 has 13 residues. The germline CDR1 and CDR2 sequences are SGHDT and YYEEEE. In DNA form, the CDR3 reads TGTGCCAGCAGCTTGCGCGGTCCAGGTGGCTACACCTTC. This codes for CASSLRGPGGYTF.

The gene calls are TRBV18 and TRBJ1-1; D is possibly TRBD1 (6 bases). The CDR3 totals 17 residues. Looked up from germline, CDR1 is KGHSH and CDR2 is LQKENI. The V end lost 0 bases, the J end lost 0 bases, and 14 bases lay between the germline ends. In DNA, the CDR3 is TGTGCCAGCTCACCACCGGTGGGGGCCCTATTGAACACTGAAGCTTTCTTT. Protein sequence: CASSPPVGALLNTEAFF.

This clone has only one observation. The chain employs TRBV27 and TRBJ2-3, with 10 bases lining up with TRBD2. Germline loops: CDR1 MNHEY, CDR2 SMNVEV (reference sequence). The CDR3 covers 19 residues. Germline trimming cut 2 bases from V and 1 base from J; bases unmatched to any gene: 12. The CDR3 spells CASSLGRTSGAPGTDTQYF. The CDR3 DNA follows: TGTGCCAGCAGTTTAGGGCGGACTAGCGGCGCCCCCGGCACAGATACGCAGTATTTT.

In DNA form, the CDR3 reads TGTGCCAGCATACCGGGACAGGCTAACTATGGCTACACCTTC. It encodes CASIPGQANYGYTF. This rearrangement joins TRBV6-1 to TRBJ1-2, with 8 bases matching TRBD1. J lost 0 bases, V lost 7 bases, and 4 bases had no gene match. This CDR3 contains 14 residues. CDR1 MNHNS and CDR2 SASEGT come from the germline V gene.

The chain has TRBV7-2 and TRBJ2-2; D gene unclear. Germline V gene sequence: CDR1 SGHTA, CDR2 FQGNSA. There are 15 residues in the CDR3. Trimming pared 1 base from V and 3 bases from J, leaving 9 bases between. The CDR3 region is CASSLVGRYTGELFF. In nucleotides, the CDR3 is TGTGCCAGCAGCTTAGTGGGCAGATACACCGGGGAGCTGTTTTTT.

V is TRBV5-4 and J is TRBJ2-3; 7 bases match TRBD1. Germline V gene data show CDR1 as SGHNT and CDR2 as YYREEE (reference sequence). Trimming cost V 4 bases and J 0 bases; bases outside gene matches: 8. CDR3 size: 16 residues. CDR3 nucleotides: TGTGCCAGCAGCCTCTCCCGGACAGGCAGCACAGATACGCAGTATTTT. The encoded protein is CASSLSRTGSTDTQYF. Variable domain in full (rest from reference TRBV5-4 and TRBJ2-3): ETGVTQSPTHLIKTRGQQVTLRCSSQSGHNTVSWYQQALGQGPQFIFQYYREEENGRGNFPPRFSGLQFPNYSSELNVNALELDDSALYLCASSLSRTGSTDTQYFGPGTRLTVL.

Points on this clone: Germline is not matched at one junction end, which may reflect a read error. The rearrangement uses TRBV7-7 and TRBJ1-2; possibly TRBD1 for D (6 bases). Germline V gene lookup returns CDR1 SSHAT and CDR2 FNYEAQ (reference sequence). This CDR3 region has 14 residues. The CDR3 loop is CASSHRDNDYGYTF. The CDR3 DNA is TGTGCTAGCAGCCACCGGGACAACGACTATGGCTACACCTTC.

The V and J genes are TRBV5-5 and TRBJ1-2, with 8 bases fitting TRBD1. The CDR3 consists of 16 residues. Per germline, CDR1 SGHKS and CDR2 YYEKEE (reference sequence). The J segment lost 8 bases and the V segment lost 0 bases, leaving 12 bases of the junction unmatched. The CDR3 DNA reads as TGTGCCAGCAGCTTGGGTTTGGACAGGGAAAGGAAGGGCTACACCTTC. Amino acid sequence: CASSLGLDRERKGYTF.

This chain uses TRBV27 with TRBJ1-2; TRBD1 matches at 9 bases. Germline CDR1 reads MNHEY; CDR2 reads SMNVEV (reference sequence). The CDR3 runs 18 residues. The J segment lost 4 bases and the V segment lost 6 bases, leaving 18 bases of the junction unmatched. As DNA, the CDR3 is TGTGCCAGCAGGCCCCTGGGACAGGGAGGGCCCTCTGGCTATGGCTACACCTTC. Translating it yields CASRPLGQGGPSGYGYTF.

The rearrangement uses TRBV28 and TRBJ1-6; 7 nucleotides agree with TRBD1. The CDR3 loop spans 17 amino acids. Per the germline V gene, CDR1 is MDHEN and CDR2 is SYDVKM. V was clipped by 4 bases and J by 4 bases; unmatched bases: 10. CDR3 DNA: TGTGCCAGCAGTTCGCGAGGGGGCAGACCTTATAATTCACCCCTCCACTTT. Translating it yields CASSSRGGRPYNSPLHF.

This clone was counted only a few times. This rearrangement joins TRBV6-1 to TRBJ2-3, with 8 bases lining up with TRBD2. CDR1 is MNHNS, CDR2 SASEGT, per germline. CDR3 size: 16 residues. The trim removed 2 bases at V and 1 base at J, leaving 5 bases unmatched. CDR3 sequence (DNA): TGTGCCAGCAGTGAATACGGGGGGGCCGGCACAGATACGCAGTATTTT. As protein: CASSEYGGAGTDTQYF.

This clone occurred once. This chain uses TRBV6-5 with TRBJ1-1; 7 bases line up with TRBD1. V shed 6 bases, J shed 3 bases, and the junction held 4 bases outside the gene matches. From germline, CDR1 is MNHEY and CDR2 SVGAGI. The CDR3 totals 13 residues. CDR3 nucleotide sequence: TGTGCCAGCAGGATAGACAGGGACACTGAAGCTTTCTTT. Translating it yields CASRIDRDTEAFF.

The chain is built from TRBV30 and TRBJ2-7; no reliable D call. From germline, CDR1 is GTSNPN and CDR2 SVGIG (reference sequence). The CDR3 runs to 11 residues. V was shortened by 3 bases and J by 2 bases, with 5 bases between the two germline ends. As DNA, the CDR3 is TGTGCCTGGAGAGCCACCTACGAGCAGTACTTC. Its protein is CAWRATYEQYF.

This sequence joins TRBV27 and TRBJ1-5; D uncertain. V shed 4 bases and J shed 3 bases, with 7 bases lying between them. The CDR3 runs to 13 residues. From germline, CDR1 is MNHEY and CDR2 SMNVEV (reference sequence). The CDR3 sequence is CASSWTLNQPQHF. DNA of the CDR3: TGTGCCAGCAGTTGGACGCTCAATCAGCCCCAGCATTTT.

The CDR3 protein is CASSLSPGISGYTF. The CDR3 DNA follows: TGTGCCAGCAGTTTATCCCCAGGGATTTCGGGCTACACCTTC. This chain uses TRBV28 with TRBJ1-2; weak D call: TRBD1 (5 bases). The CDR3 loop spans 14 amino acids. Trimming removed 1 base from V and 8 bases from J, with 14 bases in between. Germline V CDR1 and CDR2: MDHEN, SYDVKM.

This chain uses TRBV7-2 with TRBJ1-2, with D uncertain. Looked up from germline, CDR1 is SGHTA and CDR2 is FQGNSA. CDR3 length equals 12 residues. Trimming shortened V by 2 bases and J by 3 bases, and 4 bases separated the two germline ends. CDR3 sequence: CASSLNDYGYTF. CDR3 DNA: TGTGCCAGCAGCTTAAACGACTATGGCTACACCTTC. Full variable domain (rest looked up from reference TRBV7-2 and TRBJ1-2): GAGVSQSPSNKVTEKGKDVELRCDPISGHTALYWYRQSLGQGLEFLIYFQGNSAPDKSGLPSDRFSAERTGGSVSTLTIQRTQQEDSAVYLCASSLNDYGYTFGSGTRLTVV.

V usage is TRBV28 and J usage is TRBJ2-7; no firm D call. The germline V and J ends were trimmed by 1 base and 4 bases, with 20 bases remaining between them. This CDR3 has 17 residues. CDR1 MDHEN and CDR2 SYDVKM come from the germline V gene. CDR3: CASSLSPWKGTHYEQYF. DNA for the CDR3: TGTGCCAGCAGTTTATCCCCGTGGAAGGGAACCCATTACGAGCAGTACTTC.

The rearrangement joins TRBV6-5 to TRBJ2-5; TRBD1 matches 8 bases. V trimming: 8 bases; J trimming: 9 bases; junction bases outside the gene matches: 8. Germline V gene sequence: CDR1 MNHEY, CDR2 SVGAGI. The CDR3 runs 12 residues. The CDR3 sequence is CASSGGAGAQYF. The CDR3 DNA reads as TGTGCCAGCTCAGGGGGCGCCGGGGCCCAGTACTTC.

DNA of the CDR3: TGTGCCAGCAGCAAAGCCGGGACAGGGGAGTACGAGCAGTACTTC. Translation gives CASSKAGTGEYEQYF. The chain has TRBV9 and TRBJ2-7; 10 nucleotides agree with TRBD1. The CDR3 consists of 15 residues. Germline assignment: CDR1 SGDLS and CDR2 YYNGEE. Trimming took 4 bases from V and 4 from J; bases not matched to a gene: 8.

This clone showed up just once. The chain is built from TRBV27 and TRBJ1-3; possibly TRBD1 for D (6 bases). This CDR3 spans 15 amino acids. Trimming pared 8 bases from V and 2 bases from J, leaving 16 bases between. The germline V gene has CDR1 MNHEY and CDR2 SMNVEV (reference sequence). The CDR3: CASSTGGLAGNTIYF. The CDR3, as DNA: TGTGCCAGCTCCACGGGGGGCTTGGCTGGAAACACCATATATTTT.

The chain joins TRBV29-1 to TRBJ1-1, with D unresolved. CDR1 and CDR2 from the germline V gene are SQVTM and ANQGSEA. V was shortened by 3 bases and J by 2 bases, with 16 bases between the two germline ends. The CDR3 has 15 amino acids. CDR3 sequence: CSVDGKDTGNTEAFF. The CDR3 coding sequence is TGCAGCGTTGATGGGAAAGACACGGGCAACACTGAAGCTTTCTTT.

The chain carries TRBV29-1 and TRBJ1-2; D call uncertain. The CDR3 is made up of 9 amino acids. The V gene lost 4 bases and the J gene lost 6 bases, with 3 bases spanning the gap. CDR1 SQVTM and CDR2 ANQGSEA come from the germline V gene. In DNA, the CDR3 is TGCAGCGTTGTCAATGGCTACACCTTC. Translated: CSVVNGYTF.

The rearrangement links TRBV7-9 to TRBJ2-7; 7 bases match TRBD2. The germline gives CDR1 SEHNR, CDR2 FQNEAQ (reference sequence). This CDR3 is 15 amino acids long. The junction had 10 bases not matched to a gene; V was cut back by 5 bases and J by 3 bases. This CDR3 is CASSNAGEGGYEQYF. DNA for the CDR3: TGTGCCAGCAGCAACGCTGGGGAGGGTGGCTACGAGCAGTACTTC.

The chain employs TRBV19 and TRBJ2-7; 9 positions match TRBD1. The CDR3 loop spans 15 amino acids. Trimming removed 9 bases from V and 1 base from J; junction bases left unmatched: 10. CDR1 and CDR2 from the germline V gene are LNHDA and SQIVND (reference sequence). The CDR3 nucleotides are TGTGCCAGCTCCTCGGACAGGGGAAGATCCTACGAGCAGTACTTC. Amino acids: CASSSDRGRSYEQYF.

V is TRBV6-5 and J is TRBJ1-2; tentative D call: TRBD1 (5 bases). CDR3 length: 15 residues. V was trimmed by 6 bases and J by 9 bases, leaving 23 bases between them. Germline CDR1 is MNHEY and CDR2 is SVGAGI. This CDR3 reads CASRELSTEWESYTF. The CDR3 nucleotides read TGTGCCAGCAGGGAATTATCGACAGAATGGGAGAGCTACACCTTC.

The chain has TRBV5-6 and TRBJ2-5, with 10 nucleotides matching TRBD2. Trimming cost V 4 bases and J 7 bases; bases outside gene matches: 13. Germline V gene sequence: CDR1 SGHDT, CDR2 YYEEEE. CDR3 length: 16 residues. CDR3 residues: CASSPSGGGRRGTQYF. In DNA, the CDR3 is TGTGCCAGCAGCCCTAGCGGGGGAGGCCGGCGAGGGACCCAGTACTTC. The full variable domain, in which reference TRBV5-6 and TRBJ2-5 provide the parts outside the CDR3, is DAGVTQSPTHLIKTRGQQVTLRCSPKSGHDTVSWYQQALGQGPQFIFQYYEEEERQRGNFPDRFSGHQFPNYSSELNVNALLLGDSALYLCASSPSGGGRRGTQYFGPGTRLLVL.